This TCR beta chain was identified in a study of T cell responses to AZD1222 COVID-19 vaccine. Using immunoSEQ multiplex PCR, the repertoire was profiled, and TCRdb retains in-frame clones only, with some absent. The sample consists of about 84,000 clones, around 85% of them appearing once. The germline V gene has CDR1 MNHEY and CDR2 SMNVEV (reference sequence). CDR3 size: 17 residues. The J segment lost 4 bases and the V segment lost 4 bases, leaving 10 bases of the junction unmatched. This clone appeared once. The origin of this receptor is an adult who received the AZD1222 COVID-19 vaccine. The starting material was peripheral blood, obtained 28 days after the second AZD1222 dose. The chain has TRBV27 and TRBJ1-4; 9 bases fit TRBD1. The CDR3 is CASSSGRLDRGNEKLFF. The CDR3 DNA reads TGTGCCAGCAGTTCCGGTCGGCTGGACAGGGGTAATGAAAAACTGTTTTTT.